This entry lists 28 T cell receptor beta chains sequenced from one sample in a study of OX40 agonist ivuxolimab in advanced cancers. The assay was immunoSEQ multiplex PCR, and TCRdb's table has in-frame clones only and misses some. The profile covers roughly 86,000 clones, with roughly nine tenths appearing a single time and around 0.75% taken by the ten largest. Sample: CD4+ or CD8+ T cells sorted from blood, taken in a trial of the OX40 agonist ivuxolimab. These receptors came from an adult with an advanced solid tumor such as melanoma, head and neck, liver or kidney cancer.

The CDR3 DNA follows: TGTGCCAGTAGTATAAACCAGCGTCAAGAGACCCAGTACTTC. It yields the protein CASSINQRQETQYF. The gene calls are TRBV19 and TRBJ2-5; D remains ambiguous. CDR1 and CDR2 from the germline V gene are LNHDA and SQIVND (reference sequence). The V gene lost 2 bases and the J gene lost 2 bases, with 9 bases spanning the gap. There are 14 residues in the CDR3.

The chain links TRBV7-2 to TRBJ2-1; 13 nucleotides agree with TRBD2. There are 14 residues in the CDR3. Per the germline V gene, CDR1 is SGHTA and CDR2 is FQGNSA. The J segment lost 10 bases and the V segment lost 6 bases, leaving 6 bases of the junction unmatched. CDR3 loop: CASRKGLAGEEQFF. The CDR3 DNA reads TGTGCCAGCAGGAAAGGACTAGCGGGAGAGGAGCAGTTCTTC. The whole variable domain, filled in from reference TRBV7-2 and TRBJ2-1, reads GAGVSQSPSNKVTEKGKDVELRCDPISGHTALYWYRQSLGQGLEFLIYFQGNSAPDKSGLPSDRFSAERTGGSVSTLTIQRTQQEDSAVYLCASRKGLAGEEQFFGPGTRLTVL.

V usage is TRBV6-6 and J usage is TRBJ2-7; 7 positions agree with TRBD2. CDR3 length: 12 residues. Unmatched junction bases numbered 2, after V lost 6 bases and J lost 3 bases. Germline CDR1 reads MNHNY; CDR2 reads SVGAGI (reference sequence). The CDR3: CASRREDYEQYF. The DNA for the CDR3 is TGTGCCAGCAGACGGGAGGACTACGAGCAGTACTTC.

In this sample, this clone turned up once. The rearrangement links TRBV18 to TRBJ2-7; 7 nucleotides align to TRBD1. From germline, CDR1 is KGHSH and CDR2 LQKENI. V shed 4 bases, J shed 4 bases, and the junction held 7 bases outside the gene matches. The CDR3 length is 14 residues. The CDR3 loop reads CASSRDSSWYEQYF. The CDR3 nucleotides are TGTGCCAGCTCACGGGACAGTTCCTGGTACGAGCAGTACTTC.

This chain connects TRBV7-9 to TRBJ2-7; 8 bases map to TRBD1. Losses at the gene ends were 1 base for V and 4 bases for J; bases not matched to a gene: 6. Germline loops: CDR1 SEHNR, CDR2 FQNEAQ (reference sequence). The CDR3 runs to 15 residues. The CDR3 sequence: CASSLGGTGFYEQYF. The CDR3 coding sequence is TGTGCCAGCAGCTTAGGGGGGACAGGATTTTACGAGCAGTACTTC.

A note on this clone: Other nucleotide sequences from this sample produce the same CDR3. The V call is TRBV29-1, the J call TRBJ2-5, with 7 bases lining up with TRBD2. This CDR3 is 14 amino acids long. The V and J ends lost 0 bases and 4 bases, in that order; junction bases with no gene match: 5. The germline CDR1 and CDR2 sequences are SQVTM and ANQGSEA. CDR3 nucleotides: TGCAGCGTTGAAGAGGGGTGGGGGGGAGAGACCCAGTACTTC. This encodes CSVEEGWGGETQYF.

The chain recombines TRBV2 with TRBJ2-7; TRBD2 matches 7 bases. The CDR3 extends over 14 amino acids. The ends lost 6 bases at V and 4 bases at J; junction bases unmatched: 9. Germline values: CDR1 SNHLY, CDR2 FYNNEI. The CDR3 loop reads CASRLTGTIYEQYF. The CDR3 coding sequence is TGTGCCAGCAGGCTGACCGGGACTATATACGAGCAGTACTTC.

The CDR3 DNA reads TGTGCCAGCAGTCAATACCCCCCGGCTGAGCAGTTCTTC. Protein sequence: CASSQYPPAEQFF. This rearrangement joins TRBV6-6 to TRBJ2-1; D remains unclear. Germline loops: CDR1 MNHNY, CDR2 SVGAGI (reference sequence). Trimming removed 5 bases from V and 9 bases from J, with 14 bases in between. The CDR3 length is 13 residues.

V gene TRBV18 combines with J gene TRBJ1-4, with TRBD1 identical over 7 bases. The CDR3 has 16 residues. J was trimmed by 5 bases and V by 4 bases; bases with no gene match: 10. Germline V gene data show CDR1 as KGHSH and CDR2 as LQKENI. The CDR3 region is CASSLPTGTDNEKLFF. CDR3 DNA: TGTGCCAGCTCACTGCCCACCGGGACAGACAATGAAAAACTGTTTTTT. The whole variable domain, filled in from reference TRBV18 and TRBJ1-4, reads NAGVMQNPRHLVRRRGQEARLRCSPMKGHSHVYWYRQLPEEGLKFMVYLQKENIIDESGMPKERFSAEFPKEGPSILRIQQVVRGDSAAYFCASSLPTGTDNEKLFFGSGTQLSVL.

V usage is TRBV9 and J usage is TRBJ1-3; 7 bases map to TRBD1. The CDR3 consists of 17 residues. V lost 4 bases and J lost 2; bases outside the gene matches: 12. Germline V CDR1 and CDR2: SGDLS, YYNGEE. The DNA for the CDR3 is TGTGCCAGCAGCCCCCTTACCGGGACAGTAACTGGAAACACCATATATTTT. Translated: CASSPLTGTVTGNTIYF.

In this sample, this clone turned up once. The genes are TRBV7-9 and TRBJ2-7; no definite D call. There are 15 residues in the CDR3. CDR1 and CDR2 (germline): SEHNR, FQNEAQ (reference sequence). V was clipped by 5 bases and J by 2 bases, with 16 bases between them. This CDR3 is CASSPELGATYEQYF. DNA of the CDR3: TGTGCCAGCAGCCCTGAGTTAGGCGCCACCTACGAGCAGTACTTC.

The V gene is TRBV4-2, the J gene TRBJ2-4; weak D call: TRBD2 (5 bases). Deletions cut 0 bases from V and 0 bases from J, with 12 bases between. Germline-derived CDR1 and CDR2 are LGHNA and YNFKEQ. The CDR3 sequence is 17 residues long. CDR3 sequence reads: CASSQEWRGLAKNIQYF. The CDR3 DNA sequence: TGTGCCAGCAGCCAAGAGTGGAGAGGGCTAGCCAAAAACATTCAGTACTTC.

The chain links TRBV7-8 to TRBJ2-7; 12 bases align to TRBD2. Germline trimming cut 0 bases from V and 1 base from J; bases unmatched to any gene: 7. The CDR3 loop spans 18 amino acids. Germline CDR1 is SGHVS and CDR2 is FQNEAQ. The CDR3 nucleotides read TGTGCCAGCAGCTTAGCTCTAGAGCTAGCGGGAGGGTCCTACGAGCAGTACTTC. It encodes CASSLALELAGGSYEQYF.

The chain is built from TRBV6-5 and TRBJ2-7; D is unresolved. The germline CDR1 and CDR2 sequences are MNHEY and SVGAGI. The V end lost 3 bases, the J end lost 2 bases, and 8 bases lay between the germline ends. The CDR3 extends over 13 amino acids. The DNA for the CDR3 is TGTGCCAGCAGTTATACTTACCCCTACGAGCAGTACTTC. The encoded protein is CASSYTYPYEQYF.

The table lists this clone with a few counts. The rearrangement joins TRBV19 to TRBJ1-5; D is undetermined. V was shortened by 6 bases and J by 0 bases, with 15 bases between the two germline ends. This CDR3 is built from 16 residues. Germline V lookup: CDR1 LNHDA, CDR2 SQIVND (reference sequence). As DNA, the CDR3 is TGTGCCAGTAGCCCCCCCCCGTGGGATAGCAATCAGCCCCAGCATTTT. This codes for CASSPPPWDSNQPQHF.

The rearrangement uses TRBV10-3 and TRBJ2-3; 8 bases agree with TRBD2. Germline assignment: CDR1 ENHRY and CDR2 SYGVKD. This CDR3 has 14 amino acids. V lost 10 bases, J lost 0 bases, and 6 bases stayed unmatched. The CDR3 DNA reads TGTGCCACCGCGCGGGGGGCGAGCACAGATACGCAGTATTTT. It yields the protein CATARGASTDTQYF.

This chain connects TRBV11-2 to TRBJ2-5; D is uncertain. Trimming took off 3 bases at V and 4 bases at J, with 6 bases between the two ends. Germline values: CDR1 SGHAT, CDR2 FQNNGV. The CDR3 has 12 amino acids. The CDR3 spells CASSFHGETQYF. CDR3 nucleotides: TGTGCCAGCAGCTTTCATGGAGAGACCCAGTACTTC.

The V and J genes are TRBV14 and TRBJ1-4, with TRBD1 matching 9 bases. Germline lookup yields CDR1 SGHDN and CDR2 FVKESK. The CDR3 is 17 residues long. The ends lost 0 bases at V and 7 bases at J; junction bases unmatched: 9. CDR3 coding DNA: TGTGCCAGCAGCCAAGATCGGTTCGGGACAGGGACTGAAAAACTGTTTTTT. The encoded protein is CASSQDRFGTGTEKLFF.

The rearrangement uses TRBV4-1 and TRBJ1-1; 9 bases align to TRBD1. The ends lost 2 bases at V and 5 bases at J; junction bases unmatched: 12. Germline V gene data show CDR1 as MGHRA and CDR2 as YSYEKL. There are 17 residues in the CDR3. DNA of the CDR3: TGCGCCAGCAGCCAATATTTAGGGACAGGGAAGAGGACTGAAGCTTTCTTT. Its translation: CASSQYLGTGKRTEAFF.

This clone was picked up one time. The V call is TRBV18, the J call TRBJ2-1; 8 nucleotides line up with TRBD1. CDR1 is KGHSH, CDR2 LQKENI, per germline. The ends lost 3 bases at V and 5 bases at J; junction bases unmatched: 15. The CDR3 is 18 residues long. The CDR3 protein is CASSPTAQGASGHNEQFF. The CDR3 DNA reads TGTGCCAGCTCACCGACCGCCCAGGGGGCCAGCGGTCACAATGAGCAGTTCTTC.

The chain recombines TRBV14 with TRBJ2-3, with TRBD1 identical over 9 bases. Germline lookup yields CDR1 SGHDN and CDR2 FVKESK. The V segment lost 2 bases and the J segment 4 bases; nucleotides outside the gene matches: 1. There are 14 residues in the CDR3. The CDR3 loop reads CASSQRDRADTQYF. The DNA for the CDR3 is TGTGCCAGCAGCCAACGGGACAGGGCAGATACGCAGTATTTT.

V usage is TRBV19 and J usage is TRBJ2-1; 8 nucleotides line up with TRBD2. Germline values: CDR1 LNHDA, CDR2 SQIVND (reference sequence). The V and J ends lost 4 bases and 8 bases, in that order; junction bases with no gene match: 13. The CDR3 has 16 residues. The CDR3 DNA follows: TGTGCCAGTAGTAAAAAAGCGGGAGCCTTTGCCCATGAGCAGTTCTTC. It encodes CASSKKAGAFAHEQFF.

The gene calls are TRBV5-1 and TRBJ2-2; perhaps TRBD1 as D (6 bases). Between the trimmed V and J ends, which lost 4 bases and 6 bases, there was a span of 13 bases. The CDR3 covers 14 residues. Germline CDR1 SGHRS, CDR2 YFSETQ. In DNA form, the CDR3 reads TGCGCCAGCAGCCCCTTACAGGGATCCGGGGAGCTGTTTTTT. As protein: CASSPLQGSGELFF.

In DNA, the CDR3 is TGTGCCAGCGCACTACAGGGATTAACCTCCTACGAGCAGTACTTC. Protein: CASALQGLTSYEQYF. The V gene is TRBV6-4, the J gene TRBJ2-7, with D possibly TRBD1 on 6 matching bases. Germline values: CDR1 MRHNA, CDR2 SNTAGT. The ends were cut back, 8 bases at V and 0 bases at J, with 17 bases in the middle. The CDR3 spans 15 residues.

This sequence joins TRBV5-1 and TRBJ2-3; D is perhaps TRBD1 or TRBD2 (5 bases each). From germline, CDR1 is SGHRS and CDR2 YFSETQ. Between the trimmed V and J ends, which lost 3 bases and 1 base, there was a span of 9 bases. This CDR3 region has 14 residues. CDR3 nucleotides: TGCGCCAGCAGCTGGGGGACGGGCACAGATACGCAGTATTTT. This encodes CASSWGTGTDTQYF.

This clone was seen a single time. The chain joins TRBV7-3 to TRBJ2-1, with D maybe TRBD2 (5 bases). Between the trimmed V and J ends, which lost 2 bases and 11 bases, there was a span of 10 bases. This CDR3 region has 12 residues. Looked up from germline, CDR1 is SGHTA and CDR2 is FQGTGA. DNA for the CDR3: TGTGCCAGCAGCTTAGGCGAGGGTCAGCAGTTCTTC. Residues: CASSLGEGQQFF.

V usage is TRBV6-5 and J usage is TRBJ1-2, with no clear D. Germline CDR1 MNHEY, CDR2 SVGAGI. Trimming stripped 4 bases from V and 5 bases from J, with 11 bases between. The CDR3 spans 13 residues. The CDR3 region has the DNA TGTGCCAGCAGTTCTGGAGGTGCTTATGGCTACACCTTC. Translated: CASSSGGAYGYTF.

The chain combines TRBV5-6 with TRBJ1-5; no clear D gene. From germline, CDR1 is SGHDT and CDR2 YYEEEE. This CDR3 region has 13 residues. V gave up 2 bases and J gave up 9 bases, with 12 bases separating them. CDR3 sequence (DNA): TGTGCCAGCAGCTTCGGCAGGAGTGGGCCCCAGCATTTT. Residues: CASSFGRSGPQHF.